A selection of T cell receptor beta chains follows, all from one sample in a study of T cell changes during pregnancy in multiple sclerosis. The data were produced by immunoSEQ multiplex PCR, yet TCRdb's version contains in-frame clones alone and is incomplete. Found here are some 77,000 clones, just over 90% of them singletons; the top ten hold 2% to 2.5%. Material: peripheral blood, obtained in the second trimester of pregnancy. The receptors were sampled from a female donor in good health, enrolled as a control in a pregnancy study. Each CDR3 is given without its conserved first and last residue.

CDR3 protein	J gene	V gene
SVHRLDNEQF	TRBJ2-1	TRBV29-1
ASSVDSTDTQY	TRBJ2-3	TRBV6-5
ASSPGIRGDTDTQY	TRBJ2-3	TRBV4-1
ASSHPAGTGSIYEQY	TRBJ2-7	TRBV4-1
ASSLATGELF	TRBJ2-2	TRBV5-1
ASRADGDNQPQH	TRBJ1-5	TRBV2
ASSFAGSGETQY	TRBJ2-5	TRBV5-5
ASSSRQDSYEQY	TRBJ2-7	TRBV7-6
SVVLGSGGARGEQF	TRBJ2-1	TRBV29-1
ASSYPGRAEAF	TRBJ1-1	TRBV6-6
ASSSRWTTNYNEQF	TRBJ2-1	TRBV7-2
ASSLGPGLSNTGELF	TRBJ2-2	TRBV5-1
ASSEANSYEQY	TRBJ2-7	TRBV6-6
ASRRTDTGELF	TRBJ2-2	TRBV6-6
ASSLAGGTDAQY	TRBJ2-3	TRBV7-3
ASRDRAGSDGYT	TRBJ1-2	TRBV19
ASSSGGDRERGTEAF	TRBJ1-1	TRBV11-2
ASSTGRGGAQPQH	TRBJ1-5	TRBV19
ASSTSGSNQPQH	TRBJ1-5	TRBV2
ASSNTSGGYNEQF	TRBJ2-1	TRBV7-7
ASKNPVGANYGYT	TRBJ1-2	TRBV9
ASSEPPRLNYGYT	TRBJ1-2	TRBV6-1
ASSIEWGQKVYYGYT	TRBJ1-2	TRBV19
ASSMKDRGWDTEAF	TRBJ1-1	TRBV19
ASSLGSGYEQY	TRBJ2-7	TRBV7-9
AISGTSFYNEQF	TRBJ2-1	TRBV10-3
ASRATGGLDTQY	TRBJ2-3	TRBV19
ASSLSDYNEQF	TRBJ2-1	TRBV4-1
ASSLARLTTGKNNEQF	TRBJ2-1	TRBV7-2
ASSQENSGGSDTQY	TRBJ2-3	TRBV4-2
ASSNRLGGGYT	TRBJ1-2	TRBV21-1
ASSQRTGGSYGYT	TRBJ1-2	TRBV4-3
ASSQPGQAEKLF	TRBJ1-4	TRBV19
ASGTSGGYNEQF	TRBJ2-1	TRBV7-3
ASSLDASGAF	TRBJ1-1	TRBV11-2
ASSKRTGWDEKLF	TRBJ1-4	TRBV18
ASSGSGGTNTGELF	TRBJ2-2	TRBV2
ASSPTQGNTIY	TRBJ1-3	TRBV7-6
ASSYDGGSYEQY	TRBJ2-7	TRBV2
ASTPGGSTGELF	TRBJ2-2	TRBV7-9
ASSADRGTSPLH	TRBJ1-6	TRBV19
ASSLTPGSDTEAF	TRBJ1-1	TRBV7-2